This TCR beta chain was captured in a study of graft-versus-host responses after intestinal transplantation. Study background: The recipients all started with anti-thymocyte globulin induction and then took tacrolimus and steroids for roughly three years.

This clone was detected only a few times. Its antigen remains unknown. The CDR3 spans 15 residues. With 1 base clipped from V and 1 base from J, the junction kept 4 bases outside the gene matches. Germline assignment: CDR1 SGHTS and CDR2 YDEGEE. Here immunoSEQ multiplex PCR was the method, and the copy in TCRdb shows in-frame clones only, minus some. The data contain 90,000 to 95,000 clones, just under 95% of them singletons. The V and J genes are TRBV5-8 and TRBJ2-7; 8 bases align to TRBD1. The specimen was unstimulated CD8+ T cells sorted from spleen or lymph node cells, collected before intestinal transplant. The sequence came from a human donor who received an intestinal transplant. In nucleotides, the CDR3 is TGTGCCAGCAGCTTGTTACGGACAGGGTCCTACGAGCAGTACTTC. Translation: CASSLLRTGSYEQYF.